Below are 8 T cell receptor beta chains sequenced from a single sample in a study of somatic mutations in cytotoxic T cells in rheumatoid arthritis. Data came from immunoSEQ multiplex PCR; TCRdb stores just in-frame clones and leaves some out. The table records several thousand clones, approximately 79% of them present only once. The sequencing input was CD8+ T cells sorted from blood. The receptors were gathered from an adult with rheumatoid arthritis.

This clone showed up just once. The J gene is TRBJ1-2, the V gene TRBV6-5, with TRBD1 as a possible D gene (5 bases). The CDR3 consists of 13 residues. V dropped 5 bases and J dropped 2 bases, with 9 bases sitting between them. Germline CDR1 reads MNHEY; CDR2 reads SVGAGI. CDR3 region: CASSQQGNYGYTF. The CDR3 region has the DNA TGTGCCAGCAGTCAGCAGGGAAACTATGGCTACACCTTC.

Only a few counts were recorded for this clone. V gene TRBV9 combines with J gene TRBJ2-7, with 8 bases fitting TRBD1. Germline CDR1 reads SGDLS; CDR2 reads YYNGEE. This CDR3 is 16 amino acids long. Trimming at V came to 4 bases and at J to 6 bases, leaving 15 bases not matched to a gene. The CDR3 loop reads CASSPYSGGASGEQYF. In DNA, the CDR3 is TGTGCCAGCAGCCCATATTCAGGGGGCGCGTCCGGCGAGCAGTACTTC.

The CDR3 protein is CASSFISNEKLFF. DNA of the CDR3: TGTGCCAGCAGTTTTATCAGTAATGAAAAACTGTTTTTT. This chain uses TRBV28 with TRBJ1-4; no clear D gene. Germline V gives CDR1 MDHEN, CDR2 SYDVKM. The V end lost 3 bases, the J end lost 4 bases, and 6 bases lay between the germline ends. The CDR3 sequence is 13 residues long.

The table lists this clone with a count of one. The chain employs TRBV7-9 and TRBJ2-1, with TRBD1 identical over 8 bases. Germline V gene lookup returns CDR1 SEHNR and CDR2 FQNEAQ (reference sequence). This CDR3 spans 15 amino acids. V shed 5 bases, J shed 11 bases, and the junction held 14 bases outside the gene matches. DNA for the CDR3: TGTGCCAGCAGCCTCGAGAAGGCGGGACAGGCTCAGCAGTTCTTC. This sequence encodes CASSLEKAGQAQQFF. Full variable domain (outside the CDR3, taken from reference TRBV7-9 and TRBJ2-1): DTGVSQNPRHKITKRGQNVTFRCDPISEHNRLYWYRQTLGQGPEFLTYFQNEAQLEKSRLLSDRFSAERPKGSFSTLEIQRTEQGDSAMYLCASSLEKAGQAQQFFGPGTRLTVL.

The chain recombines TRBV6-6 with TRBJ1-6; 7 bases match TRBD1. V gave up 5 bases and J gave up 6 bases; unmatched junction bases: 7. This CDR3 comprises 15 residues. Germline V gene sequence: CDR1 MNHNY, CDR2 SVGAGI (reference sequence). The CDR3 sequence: CASSTRQGVNSPLHF. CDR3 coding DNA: TGTGCCAGCAGTACGCGACAGGGTGTTAATTCACCCCTCCACTTT.

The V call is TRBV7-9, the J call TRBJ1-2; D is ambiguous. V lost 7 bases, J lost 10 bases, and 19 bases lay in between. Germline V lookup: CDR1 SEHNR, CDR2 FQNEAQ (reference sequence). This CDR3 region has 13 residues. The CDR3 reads CASTKSRWANYTF. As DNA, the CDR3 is TGTGCCAGCACCAAAAGCCGATGGGCCAACTACACCTTC.

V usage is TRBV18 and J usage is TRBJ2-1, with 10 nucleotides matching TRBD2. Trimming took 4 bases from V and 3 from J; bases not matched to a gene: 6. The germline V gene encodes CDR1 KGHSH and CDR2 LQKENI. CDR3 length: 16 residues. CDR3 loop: CASSLASGSYYNEQFF. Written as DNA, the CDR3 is TGTGCCAGCTCACTTGCTAGCGGGAGTTACTACAATGAGCAGTTCTTC.

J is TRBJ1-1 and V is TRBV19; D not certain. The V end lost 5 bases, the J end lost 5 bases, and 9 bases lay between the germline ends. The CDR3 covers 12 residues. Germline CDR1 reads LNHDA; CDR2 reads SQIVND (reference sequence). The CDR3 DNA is TGTGCCAGTAGTCCCGGGGAGACTGAAGCTTTCTTT. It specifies CASSPGETEAFF.